The next 21 T cell receptor beta chains were all read from a single sample in a study of cytomegalovirus exposure and HLA in healthy donors. PCR was performed using 60 Vbeta and 13 Jbeta primers. Repertoires were generated with immunoSEQ multiplex PCR, while TCRdb's copy carries only in-frame clones and drops some. Of 150,000 to 200,000 clones listed, around 78% are singletons. Sequenced: PBMCs. The receptors stem from a woman aged 30 to 39 in good health and CMV-seropositive.

The chain combines TRBV13 with TRBJ1-1; D gene unclear. This CDR3 has 12 amino acids. Trimming took off 5 bases at V and 2 bases at J, with 6 bases between the two ends. Looked up from germline, CDR1 is PRHDT and CDR2 is FYEKMQ (reference sequence). Here the CDR3 reads CASSPDNTEAFF. The CDR3 DNA reads as TGTGCCAGCAGCCCAGATAACACTGAAGCTTTCTTT.

The CDR3 is CASRPQGLNYNEQFF. The CDR3 DNA sequence: TGTGCCAGCAGACCTCAGGGGCTAAACTACAATGAGCAGTTCTTC. The chain has TRBV27 and TRBJ2-1; maybe TRBD1 (6 bases). Germline loops: CDR1 MNHEY, CDR2 SMNVEV (reference sequence). CDR3 length: 15 amino acids. The V end lost 6 bases, the J end lost 3 bases, and 15 bases lay between the germline ends.

This clone was counted a few times. CDR3 protein: CASSPMIQTYEQYF. The CDR3 DNA follows: TGTGCCAGCAGTCCAATGATCCAGACCTACGAGCAGTACTTC. The chain recombines TRBV28 with TRBJ2-7, with D unclear. Germline CDR1 is MDHEN and CDR2 is SYDVKM. V lost 5 bases and J lost 2, with 13 bases in between. The CDR3 extends over 14 amino acids.

As regards this clone: The junction departs from the called germline gene at one end, perhaps through a read error. V gene TRBV13 combines with J gene TRBJ2-1; 8 nucleotides line up with TRBD2. The CDR3 is 16 amino acids. Germline V CDR1 and CDR2: PRHDT, FYEKMQ (reference sequence). CDR3 nucleotides: TGTGCCAGCAGCTCCATGACAAGCGGGAGTCGCAATGGGCAGTTCTTC. The encoded protein is CASSSMTSGSRNGQFF.

The chain combines TRBV15 with TRBJ1-2; D uncertain. V was trimmed by 1 base and J by 4 bases, leaving 16 bases between them. Germline values: CDR1 LNHNV, CDR2 YYDKDF (reference sequence). The CDR3 is 16 residues long. CDR3: CATSRGDFGLTYGYTF. The CDR3 DNA follows: TGTGCCACCAGCAGAGGAGATTTTGGACTGACCTATGGCTACACCTTC.

This clone was recorded a few times. This sequence joins TRBV2 and TRBJ1-1, with TRBD1 identical over 9 bases. Germline CDR1 SNHLY, CDR2 FYNNEI. Trimming removed 2 bases from V and 5 bases from J; junction bases left unmatched: 21. The CDR3 has 20 residues. The CDR3 DNA reads TGTGCCAGCAGTGAACCAAAGCGGACAGGGGATTCCCGGAGGGGGACTGAAGCTTTCTTT. This encodes CASSEPKRTGDSRRGTEAFF.

This clone was seen a handful of times. The chain joins TRBV11-2 to TRBJ2-7, with TRBD2 as a possible D gene (5 bases). This CDR3 has 16 amino acids. Germline CDR1 is SGHAT and CDR2 is FQNNGV. V was shortened by 4 bases and J by 3 bases, with 19 bases between the two germline ends. CDR3 residues: CASSSPRDKGIYEQYF. CDR3 sequence (DNA): TGTGCCAGCAGCTCACCTCGGGATAAAGGTATCTACGAGCAGTACTTC.

The chain carries TRBV6-1 and TRBJ2-3; 10 bases line up with TRBD2. This CDR3 is built from 16 residues. Looked up from germline, CDR1 is MNHNS and CDR2 is SASEGT. V lost 4 bases to trimming and J lost 5 bases; unmatched junction nucleotides: 9. This CDR3 is CASSVQPSGGRDTQYF. For the CDR3, the DNA is TGTGCCAGCAGTGTCCAGCCTAGCGGGGGAAGAGATACGCAGTATTTT.

J is TRBJ2-1 and V is TRBV7-2, with D maybe TRBD2 (6 bases). The CDR3 extends over 16 amino acids. The germline CDR1 and CDR2 sequences are SGHTA and FQGNSA. V lost 5 bases and J 4 bases, leaving 18 bases between the germline ends. The CDR3 nucleotides read TGTGCCAGCAGCCCGGTGGGACTTGAGAAATACAATGAGCAGTTCTTC. Protein sequence: CASSPVGLEKYNEQFF.

This clone was detected a few times. V is TRBV27 and J is TRBJ1-5; 7 bases agree with TRBD1. V trimming: 0 bases; J trimming: 0 bases; junction bases outside the gene matches: 5. The CDR3 runs to 17 residues. In germline, CDR1 is MNHEY, CDR2 SMNVEV (reference sequence). The CDR3 DNA is TGTGCCAGCAGTTTATCGGGGACAGAGACTAGCAATCAGCCCCAGCATTTT. Its protein product is CASSLSGTETSNQPQHF.

The gene calls are TRBV4-1 and TRBJ1-1; tentatively, D is TRBD1 (6 bases). V shed 3 bases and J shed 2 bases, with 10 bases lying between them. The germline V gene has CDR1 MGHRA and CDR2 YSYEKL. The CDR3 covers 14 residues. In nucleotides, the CDR3 is TGCGCCAGCAGCCAGGGGGCAAGTAACACTGAAGCTTTCTTT. Protein sequence: CASSQGASNTEAFF.

The chain links TRBV7-8 to TRBJ1-2; TRBD1 matches at 10 bases. The J segment lost 7 bases and the V segment lost 1 base, leaving 3 bases of the junction unmatched. Germline loops: CDR1 SGHVS, CDR2 FQNEAQ. CDR3 size: 14 residues. The CDR3 protein is CASSLGDRGPGYTF. As DNA, the CDR3 is TGTGCCAGCAGCTTAGGTGACAGGGGGCCTGGCTACACCTTC.

The rearrangement links TRBV4-3 to TRBJ2-5; 9 bases align to TRBD2. The V segment lost 3 bases and the J segment 5 bases; nucleotides outside the gene matches: 10. Germline loops: CDR1 LGHNA, CDR2 YSLEER. The length of the CDR3 is 16 residues. CDR3 protein: CASSQGSSGGTETQYF. DNA of the CDR3: TGCGCCAGCAGCCAGGGGAGTAGCGGGGGAACTGAGACCCAGTACTTC.

The gene calls are TRBV29-1 and TRBJ2-5, with D perhaps TRBD2 (6 bases). The germline V gene encodes CDR1 SQVTM and CDR2 ANQGSEA. The CDR3 contains 11 residues. The CDR3 nucleotides read TGCACCGGAGGGGTCCAAGAGACCCAGTACTTC. It specifies CTGGVQETQYF.

The chain has TRBV28 and TRBJ2-2, with 7 bases aligning to TRBD2. The CDR3 has 13 residues. The germline CDR1 and CDR2 sequences are MDHEN and SYDVKM. V shed 8 bases, J shed 5 bases, and the junction held 5 bases outside the gene matches. The CDR3 loop reads CASGGGRTGELFF. CDR3 bases: TGTGCCAGCGGGGGGGGACGAACCGGGGAGCTGTTTTTT.

The J gene is TRBJ2-5, the V gene TRBV10-1; 14 bases align to TRBD2. V trimming: 5 bases; J trimming: 1 base; junction bases outside the gene matches: 3. This CDR3 contains 16 residues. Germline CDR1 WNHNN, CDR2 SYGVQD (reference sequence). CDR3 in DNA: TGCGCCAGCAGTCTTGGACTAGCGGGGGGCCAAGAGACCCAGTACTTC. It yields the protein CASSLGLAGGQETQYF.

The rearrangement uses TRBV7-8 and TRBJ2-7, with 12 nucleotides matching TRBD1. V was clipped by 2 bases and J by 7 bases; unmatched bases: 3. Germline lookup yields CDR1 SGHVS and CDR2 FQNEAQ. The CDR3 contains 14 residues. DNA of the CDR3: TGTGCCAGCAGCTTACGGGACAGGGGGCGAGAGCAGTACTTC. Encoded protein: CASSLRDRGREQYF.

J is TRBJ1-3 and V is TRBV5-1; TRBD1 matches 10 bases. The V gene's germline CDR1 is SGHRS and CDR2 YFSETQ. The CDR3 contains 17 residues. After removal of 0 bases from V and 6 bases from J, the junction contained 9 bases not matched to a gene. CDR3 DNA sequence: TGCGCCAGCAGCTTGGAACAGGCCGGGACAGGGGCAAACACCATATATTTT. It codes for CASSLEQAGTGANTIYF.

The chain employs TRBV2 and TRBJ2-7, with 10 bases fitting TRBD2. Germline V lookup: CDR1 SNHLY, CDR2 FYNNEI. Unmatched junction bases numbered 12, after V lost 2 bases and J lost 5 bases. The CDR3 totals 17 residues. The CDR3 loop reads CASSEFSGGAETHEQYF. As DNA, the CDR3 is TGTGCCAGCAGTGAATTCAGCGGGGGGGCCGAGACCCACGAGCAGTACTTC.

The chain links TRBV7-9 to TRBJ2-7, with a tentative D call TRBD2 (6 bases). The CDR3 spans 14 residues. The V gene's germline CDR1 is SEHNR and CDR2 FQNEAQ (reference sequence). Trimming removed 5 bases from V and 2 bases from J, with 13 bases in between. CDR3 sequence (DNA): TGTGCCAGCAGCACTCCGGGAGACCCCTACGAGCAGTACTTC. It is translated as CASSTPGDPYEQYF.

The V and J genes are TRBV30 and TRBJ2-3; 13 bases map to TRBD2. CDR1 is GTSNPN and CDR2 is SVGIG in the germline V gene (reference sequence). V was clipped by 2 bases and J by 4 bases; unmatched bases: 12. The CDR3 sequence is 18 residues long. CDR3 nucleotide sequence: TGTGCCTGGAGTCATTATCGGACTAGCGGGAGAACCGCAGATACGCAGTATTTT. Its protein product is CAWSHYRTSGRTADTQYF. The full variable domain, rest sourced from reference TRBV30 and TRBJ2-3, is SQTIHQWPATLVQPVGSPLSLECTVEGTSNPNLYWYRQAAGRGLQLLFYSVGIGQISSEVPQNLSASRPQDRQFILSSKKLLLSDSGFYLCAWSHYRTSGRTADTQYFGPGTRLTVL.